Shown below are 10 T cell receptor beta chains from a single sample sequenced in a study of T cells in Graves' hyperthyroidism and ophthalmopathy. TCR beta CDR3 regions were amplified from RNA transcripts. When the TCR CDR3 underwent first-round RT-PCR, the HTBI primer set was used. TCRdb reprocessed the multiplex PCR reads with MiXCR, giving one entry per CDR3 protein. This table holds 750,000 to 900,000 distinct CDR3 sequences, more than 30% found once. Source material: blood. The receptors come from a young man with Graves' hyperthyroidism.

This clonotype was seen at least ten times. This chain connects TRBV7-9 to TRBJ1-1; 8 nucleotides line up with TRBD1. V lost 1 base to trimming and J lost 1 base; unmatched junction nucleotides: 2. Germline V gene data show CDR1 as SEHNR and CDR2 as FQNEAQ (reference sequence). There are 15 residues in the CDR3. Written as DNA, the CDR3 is TGTGCCAGCAGCTTAGGACAGGGGCAGAACACTGAAGCTTTCTTT. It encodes CASSLGQGQNTEAFF.

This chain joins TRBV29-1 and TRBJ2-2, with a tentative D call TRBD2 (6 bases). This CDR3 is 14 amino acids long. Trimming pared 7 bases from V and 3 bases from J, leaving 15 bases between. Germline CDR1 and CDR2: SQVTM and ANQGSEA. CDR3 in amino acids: CSGTGDGDTGELFF. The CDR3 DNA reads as TGCAGCGGGACGGGAGACGGGGACACCGGGGAGCTGTTTTTT.

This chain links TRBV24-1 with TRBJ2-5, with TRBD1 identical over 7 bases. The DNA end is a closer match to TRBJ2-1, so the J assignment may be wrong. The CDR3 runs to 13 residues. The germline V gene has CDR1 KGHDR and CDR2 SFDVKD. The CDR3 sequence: CATSALGTVEQFF. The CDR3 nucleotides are TGTGCCACCAGTGCCTTGGGGACAGTTGAGCAGTTCTTC.

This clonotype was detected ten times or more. The CDR3 coding sequence is TGTGCCAGCACCCCCTACGTAGCCGGGGAGCTGTTTTTT. Translated, it gives CASTPYVAGELFF. The chain recombines TRBV7-9 with TRBJ2-2; no reliable D call. The germline CDR1 and CDR2 sequences are SEHNR and FQNEAQ (reference sequence). V was pared by 7 bases and J by 6 bases, with 12 bases between. The CDR3 spans 13 residues.

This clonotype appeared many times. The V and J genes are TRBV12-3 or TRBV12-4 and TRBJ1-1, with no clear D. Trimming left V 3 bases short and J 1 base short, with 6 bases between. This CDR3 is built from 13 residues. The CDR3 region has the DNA TGTGCCAGCAGTTTTAACGGGAACACTGAAGCTTTCTTT. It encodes CASSFNGNTEAFF.

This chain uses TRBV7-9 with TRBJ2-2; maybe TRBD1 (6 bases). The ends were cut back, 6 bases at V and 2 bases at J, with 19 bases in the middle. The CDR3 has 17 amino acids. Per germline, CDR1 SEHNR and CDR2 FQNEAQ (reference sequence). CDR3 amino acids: CASSPTSQGINTGELFF. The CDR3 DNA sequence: TGTGCCAGCAGTCCTACCTCTCAGGGGATTAACACCGGGGAGCTGTTTTTT.

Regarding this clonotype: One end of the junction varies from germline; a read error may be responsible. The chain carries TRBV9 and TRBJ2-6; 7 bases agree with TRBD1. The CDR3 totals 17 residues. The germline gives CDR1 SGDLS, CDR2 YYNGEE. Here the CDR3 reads CVSSGFSGTAGANVLTF. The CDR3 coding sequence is TGTGTCAGCAGCGGCTTCTCCGGGACAGCTGGGGCCAACGTCCTGACTTTC. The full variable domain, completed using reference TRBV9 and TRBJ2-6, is DSGVTQTPKHLITATGQRVTLRCSPRSGDLSVYWYQQSLDQGLQFLIQYYNGEERAKGNILERFSAQQFPDLHSELNLSSLELGDSALYFCVSSGFSGTAGANVLTFGAGSRLTVL.

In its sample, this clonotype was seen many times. DNA for the CDR3: TGCGCCAGCAGCTTGGAGGGCTCTGGGGCCAACGTCCTGACTTTC. It encodes CASSLEGSGANVLTF. J is TRBJ2-6 and V is TRBV5-1; no definite D call. The CDR3 runs to 15 residues. The germline CDR1 and CDR2 sequences are SGHRS and YFSETQ. V was clipped by 0 bases and J by 0 bases, with 4 bases between them.

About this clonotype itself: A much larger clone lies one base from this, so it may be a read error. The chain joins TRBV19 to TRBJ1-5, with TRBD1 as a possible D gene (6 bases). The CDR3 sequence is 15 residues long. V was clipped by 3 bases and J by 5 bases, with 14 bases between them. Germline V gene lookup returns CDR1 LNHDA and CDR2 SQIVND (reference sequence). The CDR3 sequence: CASSIGGGSDQPQHF. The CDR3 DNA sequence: TGTGCCAGTAGTATTGGAGGGGGATCCGATCAGCCCCAGCATTTT.

The CDR3 DNA follows: TGTGCCAGCAGCTCCCCTTTTCGGGGGGGCGGCTACGAGCAGTACTTC. It yields the protein CASSSPFRGGGYEQYF. V is TRBV7-2 and J is TRBJ2-7; 8 nucleotides align to TRBD2. The CDR3 runs 16 residues. Trimming removed 4 bases from V and 3 bases from J; junction bases left unmatched: 11. Per germline, CDR1 SGHTA and CDR2 FQGNSA.